This T cell receptor beta chain emerged from a study of PD-L1 blockade in urothelial cancer. TCRdb's copy holds only in-frame clones and misses some; the assay was immunoSEQ multiplex PCR. The data contain about 35,000 clones, over 75% of them singletons. The CDR3 is 15 amino acids. The V end lost 4 bases, the J end lost 2 bases, and 11 bases lay between the germline ends. The V gene's germline CDR1 is SGHDN and CDR2 FVKESK. The chain employs TRBV14 and TRBJ1-4, with unresolved D. The sample consisted of PBMCs, taken around atezolizumab (anti-PD-L1) treatment. The source is a man aged 65 to 85 with urothelial cancer. The CDR3 bases are TGTGCCAGCAGCCCTCGGTCCGTCACTAATGAAAAACTGTTTTTT. Its translation is CASSPRSVTNEKLFF. Using reference TRBV14 and TRBJ1-4 for the parts outside the CDR3, the full variable domain is EAGVTQFPSHSVIEKGQTVTLRCDPISGHDNLYWYRRVMGKEIKFLLHFVKESKQDESGMPNNRFLAERTGGTYSTLKVQPAELEDSGVYFCASSPRSVTNEKLFFGSGTQLSVL.